Sequencing of this TCR beta chain was carried out in a study of shared clonotypes between healthy human individuals. In the study overall: Donors were a couple of women and a few men aged 18 to 49. CD8 memory received one plate per donor, CD8 naive two, CD4 memory three and CD4 naive three. Study outcomes and limitations: Sorted-subset samples were not fully sequenced, rarefaction indicated.

The study drew all its donors from Caucasian adults living in Nashville, Tennessee. Profiled with immunoSEQ multiplex PCR; TCRdb holds only in-frame clones, not every one. The profile shows approximately 2.5 million clones, more than 85% of them singletons. Worth noting for this clone: Its specificity is not known.

The specimen was naive CD4+ T cells from PBMCs. Specified subset: CD45RA+ positively selected. This clonotype was obtained from a man aged 18 to 30 in good health. Some clones in this sample may be carry-over from other donors' samples.

In DNA, the CDR3 is TGCAGCGTTACTAGCGTACAAGAGACCCAGTACTTC. Protein sequence: CSVTSVQETQYF. V gene TRBV29-1 combines with J gene TRBJ2-5; 7 positions match TRBD2. V lost 5 bases and J lost 2; bases outside the gene matches: 2. The germline V gene encodes CDR1 SQVTM and CDR2 ANQGSEA. The CDR3 covers 12 residues.